This passage covers 11 T cell receptor beta chains from one sample sequenced in a study of metastatic and nonmetastatic thyroid tumors. Using MiXCR, TCRdb reanalyzed the PCR reads. The sample records over 10,000 clones, roughly 31% being singletons. Nobody among the patients had been given any treatment before thyroid surgery. Sequencing was done on a sample of tumor tissue. The receptors stem from a male donor with papillary thyroid cancer or a benign thyroid nodule (not recorded which). Some clones in this sample may be carry-over from other donors' samples.

On this clone: A junction end diverges from the germline sequence, so it may reflect a read error. V usage is TRBV12-3 or TRBV12-4 and J usage is TRBJ1-1, with D unresolved. CDR3 length: 14 amino acids. Written as DNA, the CDR3 is TGTGCCAACAGTTTGGAACAAGTGGTCACTGAAGCTTTCTTT. The encoded protein is CANSLEQVVTEAFF.

The table lists this clone with a few counts. The chain is built from TRBV28 and TRBJ2-7; D remains unclear. The V and J ends lost 4 bases and 0 bases respectively, with 16 bases between them. Germline V gene data show CDR1 as MDHEN and CDR2 as SYDVKM. This CDR3 contains 16 residues. As DNA, the CDR3 is TGTGCCAGCAGTTCAGCTGAGACGCGGAGCTCCTACGAGCAGTACTTC. Amino acids: CASSSAETRSSYEQYF.

This clone is labeled medium-sized. Other DNA sequences in this sample translate to the same CDR3. The chain combines TRBV3-1 with TRBJ1-5; no clear D gene. CDR1 LGHDT and CDR2 YNNKEL come from the germline V gene (reference sequence). This CDR3 comprises 15 residues. V lost 3 bases to trimming and J lost 7 bases, with 16 bases between them. DNA of the CDR3: TGTGCCAGCAGCCAGGCCATCCACAATCCACAGCCCCAGCATTTT. Protein sequence: CASSQAIHNPQPQHF.

This clone was observed many times. This chain connects TRBV20-1 to TRBJ2-5, with D possibly matching TRBD2 (6 bases). The CDR3 sequence is 16 residues long. Germline CDR1 DFQATT, CDR2 SNEGSKA (reference sequence). Trimming left V 2 bases short and J 5 bases short, with 21 bases between. The CDR3, as DNA: TGCAGTGCTAGACGGTGGGAGGTGATCTCTGAGGAGACCCAGTACTTC. This codes for CSARRWEVISEETQYF.

This chain links TRBV18 with TRBJ2-5, with D perhaps TRBD1 or TRBD2 (5 bases each). V was cut by 2 bases and J by 3 bases, with 10 bases left in between. CDR1 is KGHSH and CDR2 is LQKENI in the germline V gene. The CDR3 has 14 amino acids. CDR3 sequence: CASSPRRGEETQYF. In DNA, the CDR3 is TGTGCCAGCTCACCAAGGAGAGGGGAAGAGACCCAGTACTTC.

This clone appeared a few times. The chain carries TRBV6-5 and TRBJ2-2; D call uncertain. V was shortened by 0 bases and J by 0 bases, with 11 bases between the two germline ends. There are 17 residues in the CDR3. The germline gives CDR1 MNHEY, CDR2 SVGAGI. As DNA, the CDR3 is TGTGCCAGCAGTTACTCGGGTAGCCGAACGAACACCGGGGAGCTGTTTTTT. Residues: CASSYSGSRTNTGELFF.

This clone is medium-sized (0.01 to 0.1%) in the sample. The rearrangement links TRBV6-2 or TRBV6-3 to TRBJ1-6; 8 nucleotides align to TRBD1. The germline CDR1 and CDR2 sequences are MNHEY and SVGEGT. The V and J ends lost 7 bases and 7 bases, in that order; junction bases with no gene match: 6. The CDR3 runs 14 residues. CDR3 sequence: CASKQGGPNSPLHF. The CDR3 coding sequence is TGTGCCAGCAAACAGGGGGGACCCAATTCACCCCTCCACTTT.

This clone was recorded many times. V usage is TRBV7-6 and J usage is TRBJ1-4; a weak D match, TRBD1 (6 bases). The CDR3 loop spans 12 amino acids. Germline V CDR1 and CDR2: SGHVS, FNYEAQ. V lost 8 bases to trimming and J lost 8 bases, with 12 bases between them. The CDR3 loop is CASGWTEEKLFF. DNA of the CDR3: TGTGCCAGCGGCTGGACAGAAGAAAAACTGTTTTTT.

This clone came up many times. Other DNA sequences in the same sample also yield this CDR3. The V call is TRBV7-9, the J call TRBJ2-5, with D possibly matching TRBD2 (6 bases). The CDR3 is made up of 14 amino acids. The germline V gene encodes CDR1 SEHNR and CDR2 FQNEAQ (reference sequence). The ends were cut back, 2 bases at V and 4 bases at J, with 11 bases in the middle. The CDR3 DNA follows: TGTGCCAGCAGCTTAAGGCCAGCGGGAGAGACCCAGTACTTC. Protein: CASSLRPAGETQYF.

The CDR3 is CASSLGIAGQPQHF. In DNA, the CDR3 is TGCGCCAGCAGCTTGGGGATAGCCGGGCAGCCCCAGCATTTT. The chain joins TRBV5-1 to TRBJ1-5; no clear D. The V end was cut by 0 bases, the J end by 7 bases, with 11 bases between. In germline, CDR1 is SGHRS, CDR2 YFSETQ. CDR3 length equals 14 residues.

In its sample, this clone was seen many times. This may arise from a read error, as a much more abundant clone is one base away. Other nucleotide sequences from this sample produce the same CDR3. The rearrangement joins TRBV12-5 to TRBJ2-1; 10 bases match TRBD2. Germline V gene lookup returns CDR1 LGHNT and CDR2 FRNRAP. J gave up 9 bases and V 7 bases, and 12 bases lay outside the gene matches. The CDR3 is made up of 15 amino acids. The DNA of the CDR3 is TGTGCTAGTGCCCTGCGGCTAGCGGGGGTTGGTGAGCAGTTCTTC. Residues: CASALRLAGVGEQFF.